Listed below are T cell receptor beta chains from one sample, sequenced in a study of shared clonotypes between healthy human individuals. Sequencing used immunoSEQ multiplex PCR; TCRdb keeps in-frame clones, though not all of them. The table records about a million clones, approximately 80% of them present only once. Sequencing was performed on memory CD4+ T cells from PBMCs. Source of these receptors: a man between 18 and 29 years old in good health. Some clones in this sample may be carry-over from other donors' samples. Both conserved end residues are part of each CDR3. A D gene is named only where the DNA matches it firmly. Clone size is shown for a subset of rows, as once, few, many or a class of expanded clone.

d_call: .
clone_size: .
j_call: TRBJ1-5
v_call: TRBV4-1
cdr3_nt: TGCGCCAGCAGCCAAGTGGGACTAGGGTACAATCAGCCCCAGCATTTT
cdr3_aa: CASSQVGLGYNQPQHF

d_call: TRBD2
clone_size: .
j_call: TRBJ2-7
v_call: TRBV6-5
cdr3_nt: TGTGCCAGCAGTTACGGAGCTTCCGGGAGGAGTGAGCAGTACTTC
cdr3_aa: CASSYGASGRSEQYF

d_call: .
clone_size: .
j_call: TRBJ1-1
v_call: TRBV7-2
cdr3_nt: TGTGCCAGCAGCTTATGGAGTACTGAAGCTTTCTTT
cdr3_aa: CASSLWSTEAFF

d_call: .
clone_size: .
j_call: TRBJ2-7
v_call: TRBV28
cdr3_nt: TGTGCCAGCACCCTGGTCCAGGGGCGGAACGAGCAGTACTTC
cdr3_aa: CASTLVQGRNEQYF

d_call: .
clone_size: once
j_call: TRBJ2-5
v_call: TRBV2
cdr3_nt: TGTGCCAGCGGCCGACTTGGGGAGACCCAGTACTTC
cdr3_aa: CASGRLGETQYF

d_call: .
clone_size: .
j_call: TRBJ1-2
v_call: TRBV21-1
cdr3_nt: TGTGCCAGCAGCATAGACGGGAACTATGGCTACACCTTC
cdr3_aa: CASSIDGNYGYTF

d_call: TRBD1
clone_size: .
j_call: TRBJ2-6
v_call: TRBV7-9
cdr3_nt: TGTGCCAGCCCAGTCGGTAGACAGGGGGCGGATGGGGCCAACGTCCTGACTTTC
cdr3_aa: CASPVGRQGADGANVLTF

d_call: .
clone_size: .
j_call: TRBJ1-2
v_call: TRBV4-3
cdr3_nt: TGCGCCAGCAGCCAAGTAGGGGGGGACTATGGCTACACCTTC
cdr3_aa: CASSQVGGDYGYTF

d_call: .
clone_size: few
j_call: TRBJ2-7
v_call: TRBV14
cdr3_nt: TGTGCCAGCAGCCGGGACTTGAACTCCTACGAGCAGTACTTC
cdr3_aa: CASSRDLNSYEQYF

d_call: .
clone_size: .
j_call: TRBJ1-4
v_call: TRBV4-1
cdr3_nt: TGCGCCAGCAGCGTAGGAGAGGGAGGTGAAAAACTGTTTTTT
cdr3_aa: CASSVGEGGEKLFF

d_call: TRBD2
clone_size: .
j_call: TRBJ2-1
v_call: TRBV18
cdr3_nt: TGTGCCAGCTCGCAAAATACCGGGACTAGCGGATACAATGAGCAGTTCTTC
cdr3_aa: CASSQNTGTSGYNEQFF

d_call: .
clone_size: .
j_call: TRBJ2-1
v_call: TRBV19
cdr3_nt: TGTGCCAGTAGTATAGGGGCGTCCTACAATGAGCAGTTCTTC
cdr3_aa: CASSIGASYNEQFF

d_call: TRBD2
clone_size: .
j_call: TRBJ2-7
v_call: TRBV10-3
cdr3_nt: TGTGCCATCAGTGAGTCGGCGGGGGGCGAGAACGAGCAGTACTTC
cdr3_aa: CAISESAGGENEQYF

d_call: .
clone_size: once
j_call: TRBJ2-5
v_call: TRBV28
cdr3_nt: TGTGCCAGCAGTTTGGTCCTGTGGGAGACCCAGTACTTC
cdr3_aa: CASSLVLWETQYF

d_call: .
clone_size: .
j_call: TRBJ2-7
v_call: TRBV10-2
cdr3_nt: TGCGCCAGCAGTGAGTCTGGCAGGCCGTGGGAGCAGTACTTC
cdr3_aa: CASSESGRPWEQYF

d_call: .
clone_size: few
j_call: TRBJ2-5
v_call: TRBV5-1
cdr3_nt: TGCGCCAGCAGCTTGGGTGTGAGCCGGGAAGAGACCCAGTACTTC
cdr3_aa: CASSLGVSREETQYF

d_call: .
clone_size: once
j_call: TRBJ1-2
v_call: TRBV7-2
cdr3_nt: TGTGCCAGCAGCTTAGGGGTCGGGAACTATGGCTACACCTTC
cdr3_aa: CASSLGVGNYGYTF

d_call: .
clone_size: once
j_call: TRBJ2-3
v_call: TRBV12-5
cdr3_nt: TGTGCTAGTGGGACTTCGGATACGCAGTATTTT
cdr3_aa: CASGTSDTQYF

d_call: .
clone_size: .
j_call: TRBJ2-7
v_call: TRBV29-1
cdr3_nt: TGCAGCGTCCGGGACTCCTACGAGCAGTACTTC
cdr3_aa: CSVRDSYEQYF

d_call: .
clone_size: .
j_call: TRBJ2-3
v_call: TRBV11-2
cdr3_nt: TGTGCCAGCAGCTCCTCGGGACTCAGCACAGATACGCAGTATTTT
cdr3_aa: CASSSSGLSTDTQYF

d_call: TRBD2
clone_size: .
j_call: TRBJ2-1
v_call: TRBV28
cdr3_nt: TGTGCCAGCAGTCCGACGGGAGGCGCCAATGAGCAGTTCTTC
cdr3_aa: CASSPTGGANEQFF

d_call: .
clone_size: .
j_call: TRBJ1-3
v_call: TRBV29-1
cdr3_nt: TGCAGCGTTGAAAGGGGGGCAGCTGGAAACACCATATATTTT
cdr3_aa: CSVERGAAGNTIYF

d_call: .
clone_size: .
j_call: TRBJ1-4
v_call: TRBV28
cdr3_nt: TGTGCCAGCAGTTTACTAAGGCGAGGAAAACTGTTTTTT
cdr3_aa: CASSLLRRGKLFF

d_call: TRBD2
clone_size: few
j_call: TRBJ2-3
v_call: TRBV4-3
cdr3_nt: TGCGCCAGCAGCCAGTGGACCGGGACTAGCGGCACCTCGTATACGCAGTATTTT
cdr3_aa: CASSQWTGTSGTSYTQYF

d_call: .
clone_size: .
j_call: TRBJ1-1
v_call: TRBV30
cdr3_nt: TGTGCCTGGGGGCACAGGAGGAACACTGAAGCTTTCTTT
cdr3_aa: CAWGHRRNTEAFF

d_call: .
clone_size: .
j_call: TRBJ1-4
v_call: TRBV28
cdr3_nt: TGTGCCAGCAGACAGTCTAATGAAAAACTGTTTTTT
cdr3_aa: CASRQSNEKLFF

d_call: .
clone_size: many
j_call: TRBJ2-3
v_call: TRBV2
cdr3_nt: TGTGCCAGCAGTGAAAGTGCGGGCCCAGATACGCAGTATTTT
cdr3_aa: CASSESAGPDTQYF

d_call: .
clone_size: .
j_call: TRBJ2-2
v_call: TRBV5-1
cdr3_nt: TGCGCCAGCAGCTTGGGTCAGAGAGACACCGGGGAGCTGTTTTTT
cdr3_aa: CASSLGQRDTGELFF

d_call: TRBD1
clone_size: .
j_call: TRBJ1-2
v_call: TRBV25-1
cdr3_nt: TGTGCCAGCAGTAAGGGGGGACAGAACTATGGCTACACCTTC
cdr3_aa: CASSKGGQNYGYTF

d_call: .
clone_size: few
j_call: TRBJ2-3
v_call: TRBV9
cdr3_nt: TGTGCCAGCAGCGCCAGCACAGATACGCAGTATTTT
cdr3_aa: CASSASTDTQYF

d_call: .
clone_size: .
j_call: TRBJ1-2
v_call: TRBV28
cdr3_nt: TGTGCCAGCAGTTCAACGACAAGCTATGGCTACACCTTC
cdr3_aa: CASSSTTSYGYTF

d_call: TRBD1
clone_size: .
j_call: TRBJ2-5
v_call: TRBV6-6
cdr3_nt: TGTGCCAGCACCCCCGGACAGGGCGCGGGGCTTACCCAGTACTTC
cdr3_aa: CASTPGQGAGLTQYF

d_call: .
clone_size: .
j_call: TRBJ2-3
v_call: TRBV5-6
cdr3_nt: TGTGCCAGCAGCTTGTTGCCAGACACAGATACGCAGTATTTT
cdr3_aa: CASSLLPDTDTQYF

d_call: .
clone_size: .
j_call: TRBJ1-5
v_call: TRBV19
cdr3_nt: TGTGCCAGTAGCAGATCCGACAGCAACAATCAGCCCCAGCATTTT
cdr3_aa: CASSRSDSNNQPQHF

d_call: TRBD1
clone_size: .
j_call: TRBJ2-5
v_call: TRBV4-1
cdr3_nt: TGCGCCAGCAGCCAAACCACCGGGACAGGGCAAGAGACCCAGTACTTC
cdr3_aa: CASSQTTGTGQETQYF

d_call: .
clone_size: many
j_call: TRBJ2-3
v_call: TRBV7-9
cdr3_nt: TGTGCCAGCCGACCAACCGTCCGGGGCACAGATACGCAGTATTTT
cdr3_aa: CASRPTVRGTDTQYF

d_call: .
clone_size: few
j_call: TRBJ1-1
v_call: TRBV7-9
cdr3_nt: TGTGCCAGCAGCTTGGACCCGGCAGGGTTTCGCGCTTTCTTT
cdr3_aa: CASSLDPAGFRAFF

d_call: .
clone_size: .
j_call: TRBJ1-4
v_call: TRBV30
cdr3_nt: TGTGCCTGGAGGTACAAACTACCGGGGGAAAAACTGTTTTTT
cdr3_aa: CAWRYKLPGEKLFF

d_call: .
clone_size: .
j_call: TRBJ1-1
v_call: TRBV28
cdr3_nt: TGTGCCAGCGGACCTCGGGGGCAGTCGAACACTGAAGCTTTCTTT
cdr3_aa: CASGPRGQSNTEAFF

d_call: .
clone_size: .
j_call: TRBJ2-5
v_call: TRBV7-2
cdr3_nt: TGTGCCAGCAGCTTAGGGACGCACCCTTCGGGGACCCAGTACTTC
cdr3_aa: CASSLGTHPSGTQYF

d_call: TRBD2
clone_size: .
j_call: TRBJ2-3
v_call: TRBV5-1
cdr3_nt: TGCGCCAGCAGCTTGGTGGTGGCTAGCGGGAGGGCCCGCACAGATACGCAGTATTTT
cdr3_aa: CASSLVVASGRARTDTQYF

d_call: .
clone_size: .
j_call: TRBJ2-1
v_call: TRBV12-5
cdr3_nt: TGTGCTAGTGGTATTAACAATGAGCAGTTCTTC
cdr3_aa: CASGINNEQFF

d_call: .
clone_size: many
j_call: TRBJ1-1
v_call: TRBV7-2
cdr3_nt: TGTGCCAGCAGCTTAGGACACTACAGGGCACGCCCTGAAGCTTTCTTT
cdr3_aa: CASSLGHYRARPEAFF

d_call: TRBD1
clone_size: .
j_call: TRBJ1-1
v_call: TRBV19
cdr3_nt: TGTGCCAGTAGTATTTACGGGACAGGGGACACTGAAGCTTTCTTT
cdr3_aa: CASSIYGTGDTEAFF

d_call: .
clone_size: .
j_call: TRBJ1-4
v_call: TRBV9
cdr3_nt: TGTGCCAGCAGCGTAGGGCCTACAAATGAAAAACTGTTTTTT
cdr3_aa: CASSVGPTNEKLFF

d_call: TRBD2
clone_size: .
j_call: TRBJ2-7
v_call: TRBV7-9
cdr3_nt: TGTGCCAGCAGCTTGGACGGGGGGGACGAGCAGTACTTC
cdr3_aa: CASSLDGGDEQYF

d_call: TRBD1
clone_size: .
j_call: TRBJ1-3
v_call: TRBV15
cdr3_nt: TGTGCCACCAGCAGAGATCGACGACAGGGGCCTGCACCTGACTCTGGAAACACCATATATTTT
cdr3_aa: CATSRDRRQGPAPDSGNTIYF

d_call: .
clone_size: .
j_call: TRBJ1-4
v_call: TRBV28
cdr3_nt: TGTGCCAGCCAAACGAGGAGTTTAAACGAAAAACTGTTTTTT
cdr3_aa: CASQTRSLNEKLFF

d_call: TRBD2
clone_size: .
j_call: TRBJ2-7
v_call: TRBV11-2
cdr3_nt: TGTGCCAGCAGCTTAGATACGACCGGGACTAGCGGGAGTGTAAGGAAGCAGTACTTC
cdr3_aa: CASSLDTTGTSGSVRKQYF

d_call: TRBD1
clone_size: .
j_call: TRBJ2-7
v_call: TRBV28
cdr3_nt: TGTGCCAGCAGCCCCGCGGCCGGGACAGGGAGTTCCCACGAGCAGTACTTC
cdr3_aa: CASSPAAGTGSSHEQYF

d_call: .
clone_size: .
j_call: TRBJ2-1
v_call: TRBV30
cdr3_nt: TGTGCCTGGGCCTACAACAATGAGCAGTTCTTC
cdr3_aa: CAWAYNNEQFF

d_call: .
clone_size: once
j_call: TRBJ2-2
v_call: TRBV2
cdr3_nt: TGTGCCAGTGGGGGGGCAGTAGCGAACACCGGGGAGCTGTTTTTT
cdr3_aa: CASGGAVANTGELFF

d_call: TRBD1
clone_size: .
j_call: TRBJ2-7
v_call: TRBV14
cdr3_nt: TGTGCCAGCAGCCTCGGGACAGGCCTCTACGAGCAGTACTTC
cdr3_aa: CASSLGTGLYEQYF

d_call: TRBD2
clone_size: .
j_call: TRBJ2-7
v_call: TRBV5-8
cdr3_nt: TGTGCCAGCAGCTGGAGACTAGCGGGTTTATACGAGCAGTACTTC
cdr3_aa: CASSWRLAGLYEQYF

d_call: .
clone_size: .
j_call: TRBJ2-3
v_call: TRBV18
cdr3_nt: TGTGCCAGCTCACGTGGGGGAAGCACAGATACGCAGTATTTT
cdr3_aa: CASSRGGSTDTQYF

d_call: .
clone_size: .
j_call: TRBJ2-2
v_call: TRBV29-1
cdr3_nt: TGCAGCTATATGCCGTTAAACCGGAGCACCGGGGAGCTGTTTTTT
cdr3_aa: CSYMPLNRSTGELFF

d_call: TRBD1
clone_size: .
j_call: TRBJ2-2
v_call: TRBV5-1
cdr3_nt: TGCGCCAGCAGTCCGAGGGGACAGGGGGTTACCGGGGAGCTGTTTTTT
cdr3_aa: CASSPRGQGVTGELFF

d_call: TRBD1
clone_size: .
j_call: TRBJ2-2
v_call: TRBV11-3
cdr3_nt: TGTGCCAGCAGCTTAGCCACAGGGGTGAGGAGGACCGGGGAGCTGTTTTTT
cdr3_aa: CASSLATGVRRTGELFF

d_call: .
clone_size: .
j_call: TRBJ2-2
v_call: TRBV30
cdr3_nt: TGTGCCTGGAGTAGCGGGTTCGGGGAGCTGTTTTTT
cdr3_aa: CAWSSGFGELFF